The 27 T cell receptor beta chains below were found in one sample sequenced in a study of T cells in Graves' hyperthyroidism and ophthalmopathy (dated by TCRdb to between 2017 and 2020). The library was generated by multiplex PCR. These reads were obtained on an Illumina HiSeq 2000. TCR beta CDR3 regions were amplified from RNA transcripts. For the first round of RT-PCR on the TCR CDR3, the HTBI primer set was used together with the Qiagen OneStep RT-PCR kit. TCRdb redid the processing of the public reads, applying fastp at Q25 and MiXCR, and retained in-frame beta chains. Merged by CDR3 protein, the rows form single entries marked with the most common genes and DNA. Here the sample has over 500,000 distinct CDR3 sequences; 12% to 15% occur a single time. The ten largest clones take up roughly 14% of the sample. Sequencing used blood. All receptors derive from a middle-aged woman with Graves' hyperthyroidism.

This clonotype was seen repeatedly, ten times or more. The chain joins TRBV20-1 to TRBJ2-5; D tentatively reads TRBD1 or TRBD2 (5 bases each). V was shortened by 5 bases and J by 1 base, with 11 bases between the two germline ends. This CDR3 region has 13 residues. The germline V gene has CDR1 DFQATT and CDR2 SNEGSKA (reference sequence). The CDR3 spells CSAWDPLQETQYF. The CDR3, as DNA: TGCAGTGCTTGGGACCCTCTCCAAGAGACCCAGTACTTC.

The chain links TRBV14 to TRBJ1-4; D possibly corresponds to TRBD1 (6 bases). The V end lost 3 bases, the J end lost 7 bases, and 9 bases lay between the germline ends. The CDR3 has 13 amino acids. From germline, CDR1 is SGHDN and CDR2 FVKESK. CDR3 sequence: CASSQGAVEKLFF. The DNA of the CDR3 is TGTGCCAGCAGCCAGGGGGCCGTTGAAAAACTGTTTTTT.

This clonotype was observed a few times. The chain employs TRBV14 and TRBJ2-1; D perhaps matches TRBD2 (6 bases). The CDR3 is made up of 15 amino acids. Per the germline V gene, CDR1 is SGHDN and CDR2 is FVKESK. Trimming pared 4 bases from V and 3 bases from J, leaving 13 bases between. CDR3 sequence reads: CASSPFRDFYNEQFF. In DNA form, the CDR3 reads TGTGCCAGCAGCCCGTTCCGGGACTTCTACAATGAGCAGTTCTTC.

This clonotype was seen repeatedly, ten times or more. J is TRBJ1-1 and V is TRBV30; D call uncertain. The V end was cut by 0 bases, the J end by 3 bases, with 14 bases between. CDR1 is GTSNPN, CDR2 SVGIG, per germline (reference sequence). This CDR3 contains 15 residues. CDR3 sequence: CAWSVLVGGYTEAFF. As DNA, the CDR3 is TGTGCCTGGAGTGTACTTGTAGGAGGGTACACTGAAGCTTTCTTT.

Ten or more counts support this clonotype. J is TRBJ1-5 and V is TRBV15, with a weak D call TRBD1 (6 bases). V was clipped by 8 bases and J by 4 bases, with 12 bases between them. Per the germline V gene, CDR1 is LNHNV and CDR2 is YYDKDF (reference sequence). The CDR3 contains 13 residues. The CDR3 sequence is CATGVGGNQPQHF. CDR3 coding DNA: TGTGCCACCGGGGTAGGGGGTAATCAGCCCCAGCATTTT.

This clonotype was counted at least ten times. The rearrangement joins TRBV24-1 to TRBJ1-1; no clear D. This CDR3 region has 12 residues. The germline CDR1 and CDR2 sequences are KGHDR and SFDVKD. V was pared by 3 bases and J by 8 bases, with 9 bases between. The CDR3 reads CATSDRRHEAFF. CDR3 bases: TGTGCCACCAGTGATCGCCGACACGAAGCTTTCTTT.

This clonotype was seen repeatedly, ten times or more. The CDR3 sequence: CASRGLAGKFETQYF. CDR3 DNA: TGTGCCAGCAGGGGACTAGCGGGAAAGTTTGAGACCCAGTACTTC. This chain uses TRBV12-3 or TRBV12-4 with TRBJ2-5, with 13 bases matching TRBD2. The junction had 6 bases not matched to a gene; V was cut back by 6 bases and J by 5 bases. The CDR3 extends over 15 amino acids.

To note about this clonotype: With a much larger clone just one base away, this may be a read error. The chain carries TRBV12-3 or TRBV12-4 and TRBJ2-5; D might be TRBD2 (6 bases). The CDR3 totals 13 residues. As DNA, the CDR3 is TGTGCCAGCAGTTTTAGCGGTCCAGGGACCCAGTGCTTC. Translating gives CASSFSGPGTQCF.

The chain employs TRBV5-4 and TRBJ1-1, with a possible D match to TRBD1 (6 bases). The CDR3 consists of 15 residues. V was cut by 0 bases and J by 0 bases, with 9 bases left in between. Germline values: CDR1 SGHNT, CDR2 YYREEE (reference sequence). CDR3 in amino acids: CASSLGGLLNTEAFF. In DNA, the CDR3 is TGTGCCAGCAGCTTGGGGGGGCTTTTGAACACTGAAGCTTTCTTT.

V is TRBV27 and J is TRBJ1-5; tentatively, D is TRBD1 (6 bases). This CDR3 has 16 residues. The V end was cut by 5 bases, the J end by 3 bases, with 17 bases between. CDR1 is MNHEY and CDR2 is SMNVEV in the germline V gene (reference sequence). The CDR3 protein is CASSPRAGAPNQPQHF. As DNA, the CDR3 is TGTGCCAGCAGTCCTCGGGCAGGGGCCCCCAATCAGCCCCAGCATTTT.

Ten or more counts support this clonotype. The chain links TRBV30 to TRBJ2-1, with D possibly TRBD1 on 6 matching bases. CDR1 is GTSNPN, CDR2 SVGIG, per germline (reference sequence). The CDR3 runs to 12 residues. Between the trimmed V and J ends, which lost 3 bases and 6 bases, there was a span of 9 bases. The CDR3 region has the DNA TGTGCCTGGAGGCAGGGGAGCAATGAGCAGTTCTTC. Encoded protein: CAWRQGSNEQFF.

This clonotype was counted many times. The chain has TRBV24-1 and TRBJ2-1; a possible D gene is TRBD2 (5 bases). Germline V gene data show CDR1 as KGHDR and CDR2 as SFDVKD. The CDR3 runs to 14 residues. Trimming took 2 bases from V and 4 from J, leaving 8 bases between them. The CDR3 region is CATSDSREYNEQFF. CDR3 nucleotides: TGTGCCACCAGTGATTCGAGGGAGTACAATGAGCAGTTCTTC.

This clonotype has at least ten counts. This chain uses TRBV2 with TRBJ2-2; D remains unclear. The CDR3 runs 13 residues. CDR1 and CDR2 (germline): SNHLY, FYNNEI. The V gene lost 6 bases and the J gene lost 5 bases, with 10 bases spanning the gap. The CDR3 protein is CASSITGTGELFF. The CDR3 DNA is TGTGCCAGCAGCATAACCGGGACCGGGGAGCTGTTTTTT.

This clonotype has more than one count but fewer than ten. This sequence joins TRBV7-6 and TRBJ1-2; D uncertain. V was pared by 1 base and J by 0 bases, with 9 bases between. The germline CDR1 and CDR2 sequences are SGHVS and FNYEAQ. The CDR3 has 15 amino acids. In nucleotides, the CDR3 is TGTGCCAGCAGCTTAGGGGAGTACTCTAACTATGGCTACACCTTC. It yields the protein CASSLGEYSNYGYTF.

This clonotype was seen at least ten times. The DNA of the CDR3 is TGTGCCAGCAGTTTGGGGGTCCCCTGGAACACTGAAGCTTTCTTT. Protein: CASSLGVPWNTEAFF. The V call is TRBV28, the J call TRBJ1-1; the D gene is possibly TRBD1 (5 bases). Trimming stripped 3 bases from V and 1 base from J, with 12 bases between. CDR1 is MDHEN and CDR2 is SYDVKM in the germline V gene. This CDR3 region has 15 residues. Supplemented by reference TRBV28 and TRBJ1-1, the full variable domain reads DVKVTQSSRYLVKRTGEKVFLECVQDMDHENMFWYRQDPGLGLRLIYFSYDVKMKEKGDIPEGYSVSREKKERFSLILESASTNQTSMYLCASSLGVPWNTEAFFGQGTRLTVV.

This clonotype occurred many times. V gene TRBV28 combines with J gene TRBJ2-7; unclear D gene. The V gene lost 7 bases and the J gene lost 4 bases, with 17 bases spanning the gap. This CDR3 comprises 14 residues. CDR1 and CDR2 from the germline V gene are MDHEN and SYDVKM. The CDR3 here is CASIKGKGWYEQYF. CDR3 in DNA: TGTGCCAGCATTAAGGGTAAGGGTTGGTACGAGCAGTACTTC.

This clonotype appeared many times. The rearrangement uses TRBV5-4 and TRBJ2-1, with TRBD1 as a possible D gene (6 bases). The V gene's germline CDR1 is SGHNT and CDR2 YYREEE (reference sequence). This CDR3 has 14 residues. The V and J ends lost 4 bases and 4 bases respectively, with 12 bases between them. The CDR3 loop reads CASSPDSTYNEQFF. The DNA of the CDR3 is TGTGCCAGCAGCCCGGACAGTACTTACAATGAGCAGTTCTTC.

This clonotype was observed a few times. The rearrangement joins TRBV7-2 to TRBJ2-3, with 8 nucleotides matching TRBD2. With V trimmed by 4 bases and J by 6 bases, 9 bases remained unmatched. Germline lookup yields CDR1 SGHTA and CDR2 FQGNSA. The CDR3 length is 15 residues. CDR3 DNA: TGTGCCAGCAGCTCCCTAAGCGGGAGCGACGATACGCAGTATTTT. Translated, it gives CASSSLSGSDDTQYF.

This clonotype was counted many times. This chain connects TRBV11-2 to TRBJ2-3, with D unresolved. Deletions cut 4 bases from V and 2 bases from J, with 10 bases between. The CDR3 is made up of 14 amino acids. In germline, CDR1 is SGHAT, CDR2 FQNNGV. The CDR3 DNA sequence: TGTGCCAGCAGCTCAATAACTACCACAGATACGCAGTATTTT. Protein: CASSSITTTDTQYF.

This clonotype was counted ten times or more. The V call is TRBV20-1, the J call TRBJ2-7, with 11 positions matching TRBD2. The CDR3 spans 13 residues. Germline V CDR1 and CDR2: DFQATT, SNEGSKA (reference sequence). J lost 7 bases, V lost 6 bases, and 8 bases had no gene match. This chain's CDR3 is CSATLAGENEQYF. Here the CDR3 DNA reads TGCAGTGCCACACTAGCGGGAGAAAATGAGCAGTACTTC.

The chain is built from TRBV6-2 or TRBV6-3 and TRBJ2-5, with no clear D. V lost 4 bases, J lost 4 bases, and 16 bases lay in between. The CDR3 sequence is 15 residues long. The germline V gene has CDR1 MNHEY and CDR2 SVGEGT. The CDR3 loop is CASSFMGLGLETQYF. For the CDR3, the DNA is TGTGCCAGCAGTTTCATGGGCTTAGGCTTAGAGACCCAGTACTTC.

The table lists this clonotype with many counts. J is TRBJ2-7 and V is TRBV7-2; 8 bases agree with TRBD2. The CDR3 extends over 21 amino acids. The V and J ends lost 2 bases and 2 bases, in that order; junction bases with no gene match: 23. The germline CDR1 and CDR2 sequences are SGHTA and FQGNSA. The CDR3 coding sequence is TGTGCCAGCAGCTTACCTCGGGAGGGGGTTCCCCACCTGGCTGGCGCCTACGAGCAGTACTTC. Translation gives CASSLPREGVPHLAGAYEQYF.

The table lists this clonotype with a few counts. V is TRBV30 and J is TRBJ2-5; tentatively, D is TRBD2 (6 bases). The CDR3 contains 14 residues. The V end lost 4 bases, the J end lost 5 bases, and 17 bases lay between the germline ends. CDR1 and CDR2 (germline): GTSNPN, SVGIG (reference sequence). The DNA for the CDR3 is TGTGCCTGGACGGGGGTAGCAGGGACGGAGACCCAGTACTTC. Translation gives CAWTGVAGTETQYF.

This clonotype was seen many times. The chain has TRBV5-1 and TRBJ1-2, with D possibly matching TRBD1 (6 bases). CDR3 length: 12 amino acids. Trimming removed 0 bases from V and 8 bases from J, with 8 bases in between. The V gene's germline CDR1 is SGHRS and CDR2 YFSETQ. This CDR3 is CASSLEGGGYTF. DNA of the CDR3: TGCGCCAGCAGCTTGGAAGGGGGAGGCTACACCTTC.

The rearrangement joins TRBV4-1 to TRBJ1-4; D remains unclear. The germline V gene encodes CDR1 MGHRA and CDR2 YSYEKL. Trimming left V 1 base short and J 5 bases short, with 8 bases between. This CDR3 is 14 amino acids long. The CDR3 here is CASSQGFQNEKLFF. The CDR3 DNA reads TGCGCCAGCAGCCAAGGGTTCCAGAATGAAAAACTGTTTTTT.

The gene calls are TRBV27 and TRBJ2-5, with 9 positions matching TRBD1. Germline V lookup: CDR1 MNHEY, CDR2 SMNVEV (reference sequence). V shed 2 bases, J shed 6 bases, and the junction held 10 bases outside the gene matches. The CDR3 runs to 16 residues. CDR3 loop: CASSLVDRGIVKTQYF. The CDR3 DNA reads TGTGCCAGCAGTTTAGTGGACAGGGGTATAGTGAAGACCCAGTACTTC.

Ten or more counts support this clonotype. The rearrangement links TRBV28 to TRBJ2-7; no firm D call. V lost 6 bases and J 1 base, leaving 13 bases between the germline ends. The germline gives CDR1 MDHEN, CDR2 SYDVKM. The CDR3 is made up of 14 amino acids. The CDR3 protein is CASSPSLISYEQYF. The CDR3 DNA is TGTGCCAGCAGCCCCTCTTTAATTTCCTACGAGCAGTACTTC.